This T cell receptor (beta chain) was obtained from a study of blood T cell repertoires in COVID-19. Looking at the study overall: The United States, Italy and Spain provided the acute and convalescent COVID-19 samples. Sample material is recorded as cDNA or gDNA derived from T cells, B-cell-depleted T cells, or PBMCs.

V lost 1 base, J lost 2 bases, and 26 bases lay in between. The CDR3 spans 20 residues. The germline gives CDR1 LGHDT, CDR2 YNNKEL (reference sequence). Per the original data handling: Amplified reference gene primers provided the basis for estimating nucleated cell counts. The assay was immunoSEQ multiplex PCR, and TCRdb's table has in-frame clones only and misses some. The DNA was the basis for D and trimming; V, J and clone size are from that table. The data show 250,000 to 300,000 clones, with 70% to 85% seen just once and 2.5% to 4% held by the top ten. The TCR originated in a woman older than 75 with acute or convalescent COVID-19. This chain joins TRBV3-1 (or the pseudogene TRBV3-2) and TRBJ1-1; D might be TRBD1 (5 bases). Input material: peripheral blood. The DNA for the CDR3 is TGTGCCAGCAGCCAAGTTTATTCAAGCGTTGGCAGGGTCGCTAACACTGAAGCTTTCTTT. It codes for CASSQVYSSVGRVANTEAFF.